The present T cell receptor (beta chain) was sequenced within a study of blood T cell repertoires in COVID-19. Whole-study context: From the United States, Italy and Spain came samples of acute and convalescent COVID-19. PBMCs, B-cell-depleted T cells, or T cells were the source of the cDNA or gDNA that made up the material.

The V gene lost 4 bases and the J gene lost 0 bases, with 9 bases spanning the gap. This CDR3 has 14 residues. Germline lookup yields CDR1 KGHSY and CDR2 FQNENV. Seattle researchers signed up patients amid active infection and tracked them longitudinally. Original data processing: For nucleated cells, counts were estimated from reference gene primer amplification. The method was immunoSEQ multiplex PCR; TCRdb's version includes in-frame clones alone and lacks a portion of them. Clonal size and the V and J genes are those of that table, whereas D and trimming came from the DNA. The sample contains about 260,000 clones, about 90% of which appear only once.

The J gene is TRBJ1-2, the V gene TRBV16; no reliable D call. Sequencing was performed on peripheral blood. The receptor was isolated from a person aged 18-35 years with COVID-19, enrolled during active disease. For the CDR3, the DNA is TGTGCCAGCAGCCGAGCGTCGACTAACTATGGCTACACCTTC. Protein product: CASSRASTNYGYTF.